Included here is one TCR beta chain sequence, with context. The antigen is undetermined. The sample's time point: patch test 3, about 24 weeks after DPC sensitization. Treatment denoted: therapeutic diphenylcyclopropenone sensitization with weekly scalp DPC. The CDR3 sequence is 16 residues long. The V end lost 2 bases, the J end lost 4 bases, and 15 bases lay between the germline ends. Germline CDR1 reads LGHNA; CDR2 reads YNFKEQ. TCRdb analysed the RACE reads with MiXCR anew, one entry per CDR3 protein. The sample includes about 52,000 distinct CDR3 sequences, 8% to 10% of them seen just once. The sample belongs to a study of human T cells and chemical hapten exposure. Study-wide findings and caveats: After DPC sensitization, TCRs above 1 in 1000 frequency showed no change.

The input for sequencing was whole blood, taken in connection with sensitization to the hapten diphenylcyclopropenone (DPC). The J gene is TRBJ2-1, the V gene TRBV4-2; possibly TRBD1 or TRBD2 for D (6 bases each). This clonotype originated in a woman aged 40-49 years with alopecia areata. Some clones in this sample may be carry-over from other donors' samples. This chain's CDR3 is CASSQIQGGLYNEQFF. In nucleotides, the CDR3 is TGTGCCAGCAGCCAAATACAGGGAGGATTGTACAATGAGCAGTTCTTC.